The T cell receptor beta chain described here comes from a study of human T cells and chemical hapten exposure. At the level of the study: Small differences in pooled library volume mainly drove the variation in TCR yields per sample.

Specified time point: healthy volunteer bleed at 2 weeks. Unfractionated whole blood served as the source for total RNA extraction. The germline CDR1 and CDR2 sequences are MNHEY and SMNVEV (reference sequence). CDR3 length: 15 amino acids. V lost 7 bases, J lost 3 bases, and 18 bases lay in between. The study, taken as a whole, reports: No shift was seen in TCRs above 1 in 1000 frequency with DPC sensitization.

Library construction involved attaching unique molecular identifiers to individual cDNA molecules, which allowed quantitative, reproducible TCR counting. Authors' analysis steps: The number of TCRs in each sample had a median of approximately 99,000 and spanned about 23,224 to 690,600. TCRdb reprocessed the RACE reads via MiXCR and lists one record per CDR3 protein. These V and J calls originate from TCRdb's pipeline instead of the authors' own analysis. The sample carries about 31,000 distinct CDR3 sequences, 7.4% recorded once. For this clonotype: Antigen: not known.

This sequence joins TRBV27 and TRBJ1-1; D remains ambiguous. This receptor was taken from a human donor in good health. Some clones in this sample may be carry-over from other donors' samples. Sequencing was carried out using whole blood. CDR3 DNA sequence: TGTGCCAGCAACATAATTTTTAACAGCGACACTGAAGCTTTCTTT. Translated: CASNIIFNSDTEAFF.